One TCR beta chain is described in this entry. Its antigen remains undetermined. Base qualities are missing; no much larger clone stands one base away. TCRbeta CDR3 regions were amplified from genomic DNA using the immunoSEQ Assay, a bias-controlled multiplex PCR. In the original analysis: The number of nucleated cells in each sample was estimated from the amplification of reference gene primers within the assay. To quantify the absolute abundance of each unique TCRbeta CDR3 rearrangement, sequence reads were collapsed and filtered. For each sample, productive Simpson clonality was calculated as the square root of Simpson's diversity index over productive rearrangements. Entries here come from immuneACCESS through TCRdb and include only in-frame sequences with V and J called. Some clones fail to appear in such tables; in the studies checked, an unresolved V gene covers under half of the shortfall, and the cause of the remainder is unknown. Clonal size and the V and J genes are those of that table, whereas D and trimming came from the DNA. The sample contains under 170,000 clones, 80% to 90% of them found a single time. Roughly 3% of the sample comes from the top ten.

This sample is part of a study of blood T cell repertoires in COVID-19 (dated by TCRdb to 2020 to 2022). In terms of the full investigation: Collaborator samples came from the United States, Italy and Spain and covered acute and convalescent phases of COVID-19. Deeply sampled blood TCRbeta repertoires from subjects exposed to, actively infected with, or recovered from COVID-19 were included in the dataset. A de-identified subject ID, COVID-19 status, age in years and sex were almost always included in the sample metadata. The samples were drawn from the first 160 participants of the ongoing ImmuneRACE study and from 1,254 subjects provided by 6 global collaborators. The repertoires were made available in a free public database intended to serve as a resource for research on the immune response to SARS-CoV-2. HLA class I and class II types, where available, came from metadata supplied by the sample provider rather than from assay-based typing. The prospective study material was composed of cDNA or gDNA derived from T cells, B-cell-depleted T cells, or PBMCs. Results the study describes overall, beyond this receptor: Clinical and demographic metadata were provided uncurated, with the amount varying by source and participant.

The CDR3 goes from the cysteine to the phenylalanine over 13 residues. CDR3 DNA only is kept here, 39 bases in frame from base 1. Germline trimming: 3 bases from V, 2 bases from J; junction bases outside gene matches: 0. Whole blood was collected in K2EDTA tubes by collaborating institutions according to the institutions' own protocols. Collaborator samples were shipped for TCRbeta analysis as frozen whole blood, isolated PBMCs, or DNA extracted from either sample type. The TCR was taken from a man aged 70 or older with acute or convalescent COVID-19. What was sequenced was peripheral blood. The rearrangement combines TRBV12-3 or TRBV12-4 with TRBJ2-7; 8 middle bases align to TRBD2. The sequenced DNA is TGTGCCAGCAGTTTGGGACTAGCCTACGAGCAGTACTTC. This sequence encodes CASSLGLAYEQYF.